The 26 T cell receptor beta chains below come from one sample, sequenced in a study of shared clonotypes between healthy human individuals. Generated by immunoSEQ multiplex PCR, the TCRdb table keeps only in-frame clones and is missing some. The sample contains some 480,000 clones, 79% of which appear only once. The specimen was PBMCs. These receptors were taken from a woman between 35 and 50 years old in good health. Some clones in this sample may be carry-over from other donors' samples.

V usage is TRBV5-1 and J usage is TRBJ1-3, with D unclear. Germline V gene lookup returns CDR1 SGHRS and CDR2 YFSETQ. There are 19 residues in the CDR3. V was cut by 0 bases and J by 4 bases, with 23 bases left in between. CDR3 amino acids: CASSLVASMIPSLGNTIYF. In nucleotides, the CDR3 is TGCGCCAGCAGCTTGGTTGCCAGTATGATTCCCTCACTGGGAAACACCATATATTTT.

This clone was found a few times. The chain employs TRBV19 and TRBJ1-5; tentatively, D is TRBD1 (5 bases). The CDR3 has 15 amino acids. Per the germline V gene, CDR1 is LNHDA and CDR2 is SQIVND (reference sequence). V lost 7 bases to trimming and J lost 2 bases, with 15 bases between them. The chain's CDR3 is CASKWGIDGNQPQHF. In DNA, the CDR3 is TGTGCCAGTAAGTGGGGGATTGATGGCAATCAGCCCCAGCATTTT.

This chain connects TRBV5-4 to TRBJ2-7; no reliable D call. The ends were cut back, 1 base at V and 3 bases at J, with 11 bases in the middle. The CDR3 consists of 14 residues. The V gene's germline CDR1 is SGHNT and CDR2 YYREEE (reference sequence). CDR3 region: CASSLFGSDYEQYF. The DNA for the CDR3 is TGTGCCAGCAGCTTGTTCGGTTCCGACTACGAGCAGTACTTC.

This clone was picked up many times. The chain employs TRBV5-1 and TRBJ2-1; tentative D call: TRBD2 (5 bases). CDR1 and CDR2 from the germline V gene are SGHRS and YFSETQ. Between the trimmed V and J ends, which lost 4 bases and 7 bases, there was a span of 21 bases. The CDR3 is 16 residues long. CDR3 residues: CASSPFLSGTGNEQFF. The CDR3 bases are TGCGCCAGCAGCCCGTTCCTCAGCGGAACCGGTAATGAGCAGTTCTTC.

The genes are TRBV30 and TRBJ2-7, with D possibly being TRBD1 (6 bases). The CDR3 sequence is 13 residues long. The V gene's germline CDR1 is GTSNPN and CDR2 SVGIG (reference sequence). V was cut by 2 bases and J by 3 bases, with 11 bases left in between. This CDR3 reads CAWSLGGYYEQYF. CDR3 sequence (DNA): TGTGCCTGGAGTCTAGGGGGATACTACGAGCAGTACTTC.

The V call is TRBV10-1, the J call TRBJ2-5, with 9 bases identical to TRBD2. This CDR3 is built from 15 residues. CDR1 and CDR2 from the germline V gene are WNHNN and SYGVQD (reference sequence). V was clipped by 3 bases and J by 2 bases; unmatched bases: 4. This CDR3 is CASSDLAGTQETQYF. As DNA, the CDR3 is TGCGCCAGCAGTGACCTAGCGGGAACTCAAGAGACCCAGTACTTC.

The CDR3 loop reads CASSLGQSNEQFF. CDR3 nucleotide sequence: TGTGCCAGCAGTTTAGGTCAGTCCAATGAGCAGTTCTTC. The V and J genes are TRBV27 and TRBJ2-1; D unresolved. The ends were cut back, 2 bases at V and 6 bases at J, with 8 bases in the middle. CDR3 length: 13 residues. Germline V gene data show CDR1 as MNHEY and CDR2 as SMNVEV (reference sequence).

A remark on this clone: This may be a read error, as it is one base from a much larger clone. This sequence joins TRBV4-3 and TRBJ2-7; 12 bases align to TRBD2. V trimming: 2 bases; J trimming: 4 bases; junction bases outside the gene matches: 6. The CDR3 has 16 amino acids. Per the germline V gene, CDR1 is LGHNA and CDR2 is YSLEER. In DNA, the CDR3 is TGCGCCAGCAGCCAAACCCTAGCGGGAGGGGGTTACGAGCAGTACTTC. It yields the protein CASSQTLAGGGYEQYF.

The chain links TRBV28 to TRBJ2-1, with 7 nucleotides matching TRBD2. With 8 bases clipped from V and 8 bases from J, the junction kept 9 bases outside the gene matches. The CDR3 contains 13 residues. The V gene's germline CDR1 is MDHEN and CDR2 SYDVKM. CDR3 DNA sequence: TGTGCCAGCTCCATAGCGGGTTATGATGAGCAGTTCTTC. This gives the protein CASSIAGYDEQFF.

This clone came up a few times. This chain links TRBV7-2 with TRBJ2-3; 8 positions match TRBD2. Trimming took 4 bases from V and 1 from J; bases not matched to a gene: 7. This CDR3 region has 16 residues. CDR1 SGHTA and CDR2 FQGNSA come from the germline V gene. CDR3 in DNA: TGTGCCAGCAGCTCCCCAGCGGGAGCAGGCACAGATACGCAGTATTTT. The encoded protein is CASSSPAGAGTDTQYF.

The gene calls are TRBV10-3 and TRBJ2-7, with TRBD2 identical over 14 bases. This CDR3 is 14 amino acids long. Looked up from germline, CDR1 is ENHRY and CDR2 is SYGVKD. Losses at the gene ends were 7 bases for V and 6 bases for J; bases not matched to a gene: 5. CDR3 nucleotide sequence: TGTGCCATCAAAGCGGGACTAGCGGGAGCCGAGCAGTACTTC. This codes for CAIKAGLAGAEQYF.

This sequence joins TRBV5-4 and TRBJ1-2; TRBD1 might be the D (5 bases). Trimming removed 0 bases from V and 3 bases from J, with 9 bases in between. In germline, CDR1 is SGHNT, CDR2 YYREEE (reference sequence). CDR3 length: 14 amino acids. As DNA, the CDR3 is TGTGCCAGCAGCTTGGGCAGGGAGTACTATGGCTACACCTTC. It codes for CASSLGREYYGYTF.

Of note for this clone: A much larger clone lies a single base off, so this may be a read error. This sequence joins TRBV7-9 and TRBJ1-2; TRBD1 matches 8 bases. The germline CDR1 and CDR2 sequences are SEHNR and FQNEAQ (reference sequence). CDR3 size: 12 residues. Germline trimming cut 5 bases from V and 6 bases from J; bases unmatched to any gene: 2. CDR3 DNA: TGTGCCAGCAGCCAGACAGGGGATGGCTACACCTTC. Residues: CASSQTGDGYTF.

The gene calls are TRBV5-6 and TRBJ2-7, with TRBD1 identical over 10 bases. V dropped 4 bases and J dropped 4; count of bases not matched to a gene: 5. This CDR3 contains 14 residues. Germline V gene sequence: CDR1 SGHDT, CDR2 YYEEEE. CDR3 loop: CASSSPGQGYEQYF. The CDR3 DNA reads as TGTGCCAGCAGCAGCCCGGGACAGGGGTACGAGCAGTACTTC.

The rearrangement uses TRBV25-1 and TRBJ1-4; D is unclear. Germline assignment: CDR1 MGHDK and CDR2 SYGVNS. This CDR3 spans 13 amino acids. V was pared by 2 bases and J by 5 bases, with 6 bases between. DNA of the CDR3: TGTGCCAGCAGTGAACAAGGGAATGAAAAACTGTTTTTT. Its translation is CASSEQGNEKLFF.

The chain links TRBV18 to TRBJ1-2, with D maybe TRBD1 (6 bases). The V end lost 4 bases, the J end lost 1 base, and 13 bases lay between the germline ends. CDR3 size: 15 residues. The V gene's germline CDR1 is KGHSH and CDR2 LQKENI. The CDR3 nucleotides are TGTGCCAGCTCACAGGGGGACGGAAGTAACTATGGCTACACCTTC. Encoded protein: CASSQGDGSNYGYTF.

This clone was seen a single time. The J gene is TRBJ2-1, the V gene TRBV11-2; 7 bases align to TRBD2. J was trimmed by 3 bases and V by 1 base; bases with no gene match: 6. Germline V gives CDR1 SGHAT, CDR2 FQNNGV. The CDR3 runs to 16 residues. The DNA for the CDR3 is TGTGCCAGCAGCTTAGTACGCGGGAGAGGCTACAATGAGCAGTTCTTC. Translating gives CASSLVRGRGYNEQFF.

The rearrangement links TRBV28 to TRBJ2-7; D remains ambiguous. Per germline, CDR1 MDHEN and CDR2 SYDVKM. V lost 4 bases, J lost 3 bases, and 7 bases lay in between. This CDR3 spans 12 amino acids. CDR3 in amino acids: CASSSDIYEQYF. The CDR3 coding sequence is TGTGCCAGCAGTTCCGACATCTACGAGCAGTACTTC.

The J gene is TRBJ2-2, the V gene TRBV29-1; 7 positions agree with TRBD2. Germline V CDR1 and CDR2: SQVTM, ANQGSEA. CDR3 size: 11 residues. CDR3 sequence: CTGLVSGELFF. In DNA form, the CDR3 reads TGCACCGGACTAGTGTCCGGGGAGCTGTTTTTT.

V usage is TRBV2 and J usage is TRBJ1-3, with D unresolved. Germline V gene data show CDR1 as SNHLY and CDR2 as FYNNEI. V lost 3 bases and J lost 4, with 16 bases in between. The CDR3 has 16 amino acids. The CDR3 nucleotides are TGTGCCAGCAGTGATAAAGCCCCTCGCCTGGGAAACACCATATATTTT. Translation: CASSDKAPRLGNTIYF.

The rearrangement links TRBV7-2 to TRBJ2-1; tentative D call: TRBD2 (5 bases). Germline CDR1 reads SGHTA; CDR2 reads FQGNSA. The CDR3 loop spans 13 amino acids. V was shortened by 1 base and J by 9 bases, with 10 bases between the two germline ends. In DNA, the CDR3 is TGTGCCAGCAGCTTAGGAGGGAGTCGTGAGCAGTTCTTC. It yields the protein CASSLGGSREQFF. The whole variable domain, filled in from reference TRBV7-2 and TRBJ2-1, reads GAGVSQSPSNKVTEKGKDVELRCDPISGHTALYWYRQSLGQGLEFLIYFQGNSAPDKSGLPSDRFSAERTGGSVSTLTIQRTQQEDSAVYLCASSLGGSREQFFGPGTRLTVL.

The chain combines TRBV5-3 with TRBJ2-3; 13 bases match TRBD2. TRBV5-3 belongs to the ORF category, with a function that is uncertain. The CDR3 spans 17 residues. J gave up 10 bases and V 4 bases, and 15 bases lay outside the gene matches. This CDR3 is CARSPGWGTSGTPAQYF. The CDR3 DNA is TGTGCCAGAAGCCCAGGATGGGGGACTAGCGGGACCCCGGCGCAGTATTTT.

V usage is TRBV29-1 and J usage is TRBJ1-6; tentative D call: TRBD1 (5 bases). V was cut by 7 bases and J by 8 bases, with 15 bases left in between. The CDR3 has 13 amino acids. Germline lookup yields CDR1 SQVTM and CDR2 ANQGSEA. The CDR3 nucleotides read TGCAGCGCTCGGGACGGCCACGATTCACCCCTCCACTTT. Translated, it gives CSARDGHDSPLHF.

The chain joins TRBV11-2 to TRBJ2-2, with 8 nucleotides matching TRBD2. Germline-derived CDR1 and CDR2 are SGHAT and FQNNGV. The V and J ends lost 5 bases and 0 bases, in that order; junction bases with no gene match: 5. The CDR3 sequence is 16 residues long. CDR3 residues: CASSPLADANTGELFF. The CDR3 region has the DNA TGTGCCAGCAGCCCACTAGCGGACGCGAACACCGGGGAGCTGTTTTTT.

The chain is built from TRBV27 and TRBJ2-7; 8 bases fit TRBD2. The trim removed 5 bases at V and 0 bases at J, leaving 9 bases unmatched. The CDR3 length is 16 residues. Germline CDR1 reads MNHEY; CDR2 reads SMNVEV (reference sequence). For the CDR3, the DNA is TGTGCCAGCAGTGCGAGCGGGAGAGTCCCCTCCTACGAGCAGTACTTC. This translates into CASSASGRVPSYEQYF.

This chain joins TRBV19 and TRBJ1-3; 9 nucleotides line up with TRBD1. The CDR3 extends over 14 amino acids. Germline CDR1 and CDR2: LNHDA and SQIVND (reference sequence). CDR3 coding DNA: TGTGCGGTCCGGGACAGGGCATCTGGAAACACCATATATTTT. Protein: CAVRDRASGNTIYF.